A single sample gave rise to the 13 T cell receptor beta chains below, sequenced in a study of long-term antiretroviral therapy in people with HIV (dated by TCRdb to between 2021 and 2024). The immunoSEQ hsTCRB v3.0 assay was used at survey level resolution to sequence the TRB variable region. Drawn from immuneACCESS, this table holds only the in-frame rearrangements with V and J called that TCRdb kept. Clones are partly lost; checked studies trace under half to an unresolved V gene and leave the rest unexplained. In this sample the table shows tens of thousands of clones, just under 95% of which occur a single time. Clones ranked in the top ten supply roughly 3.6% of the sample. The sample consisted of unsorted PBMCs, taken 4.1 years after starting antiretroviral therapy. All receptors come from a woman aged 50 to 60 with HIV.

The rearrangement links TRBV18 to TRBJ2-7, with 13 nucleotides matching TRBD2. CDR3 length equals 15 residues. Germline lookup yields CDR1 KGHSH and CDR2 LQKENI. V trimming: 6 bases; J trimming: 2 bases; junction bases outside the gene matches: 4. The DNA for the CDR3 is TGTGCCAGCTCTCTCACTAGCGGGGGGGCCTACGAGCAGTACTTC. Its translation: CASSLTSGGAYEQYF.

V gene TRBV25-1 combines with J gene TRBJ1-6, with 7 bases identical to TRBD1. The CDR3 extends over 15 amino acids. V gave up 8 bases and J gave up 4 bases; unmatched junction bases: 8. Germline V gives CDR1 MGHDK, CDR2 SYGVNS. The CDR3 sequence is CASQTPGQYNSPLHF. CDR3 DNA sequence: TGTGCCAGCCAAACTCCGGGACAGTATAATTCACCCCTCCACTTT. The whole variable domain, remainder taken from reference TRBV25-1 and TRBJ1-6, is EADIYQTPRYLVIGTGKKITLECSQTMGHDKMYWYQQDPGMELHLIHYSYGVNSTEKGDLSSESTVSRIRTEHFPLTLESARPSHTSQYLCASQTPGQYNSPLHFGNGTRLTVT.

The J gene is TRBJ2-3, the V gene TRBV15; 7 bases are a match to TRBD2. Germline CDR1 reads LNHNV; CDR2 reads YYDKDF (reference sequence). The CDR3 is made up of 16 amino acids. The V and J ends lost 0 bases and 1 base, in that order; junction bases with no gene match: 4. The CDR3 region has the DNA TGTGCCACCAGCAGAGAACGGAGCGGGGGCACAGATACGCAGTATTTT. Encoded protein: CATSRERSGGTDTQYF.

CDR3 loop: CASSNSRGSRGYTF. CDR3 nucleotides: TGTGCCAGCAGTAACTCTCGGGGTTCTAGGGGCTACACCTTC. The V call is TRBV25-1, the J call TRBJ1-2; D remains unclear. V was pared by 5 bases and J by 8 bases, with 18 bases between. The CDR3 is 14 residues long. The germline CDR1 and CDR2 sequences are MGHDK and SYGVNS.

The chain links TRBV5-1 to TRBJ1-1, with D unresolved. This CDR3 has 13 amino acids. V lost 4 bases to trimming and J lost 1 base, with 8 bases between them. CDR1 is SGHRS, CDR2 YFSETQ, per germline. The CDR3 is CASSLTENTEAFF. The DNA for the CDR3 is TGCGCCAGCAGCCTCACAGAGAACACTGAAGCTTTCTTT.

The genes are TRBV15 and TRBJ2-7, with D tentatively TRBD2 (6 bases). Germline V gene lookup returns CDR1 LNHNV and CDR2 YYDKDF (reference sequence). This CDR3 spans 14 amino acids. V was pared by 0 bases and J by 3 bases, with 9 bases between. CDR3 loop: CATSRDFGGYEQYF. The DNA of the CDR3 is TGTGCCACCAGCAGAGATTTCGGGGGCTACGAGCAGTACTTC.

CDR3 sequence: CASSQDFQGGNYNEQFF. The CDR3 DNA sequence: TGTGCCAGCAGCCAAGATTTTCAGGGAGGGAACTACAATGAGCAGTTCTTC. The rearrangement joins TRBV4-2 to TRBJ2-1, with TRBD2 identical over 7 bases. The CDR3 sequence is 17 residues long. With V trimmed by 0 bases and J by 3 bases, 8 bases remained unmatched. Germline CDR1 and CDR2: LGHNA and YNFKEQ.

The gene calls are TRBV30 and TRBJ2-7, with 10 bases aligning to TRBD2. There are 14 residues in the CDR3. V lost 5 bases, J lost 2 bases, and 6 bases stayed unmatched. CDR1 GTSNPN and CDR2 SVGIG come from the germline V gene (reference sequence). The CDR3 loop reads CAWGVAGGPYEQYF. The DNA for the CDR3 is TGTGCCTGGGGGGTAGCGGGGGGACCCTACGAGCAGTACTTC.

V gene TRBV5-5 combines with J gene TRBJ2-7; D not certain. V lost 0 bases to trimming and J lost 8 bases, with 12 bases between them. Germline-derived CDR1 and CDR2 are SGHKS and YYEKEE (reference sequence). This CDR3 spans 13 amino acids. CDR3 protein: CASSLEAGQQQYF. DNA for the CDR3: TGTGCCAGCAGCTTGGAGGCAGGCCAACAGCAGTACTTC.

This chain uses TRBV6-6 with TRBJ1-6; no clear D gene. The V and J ends lost 6 bases and 0 bases respectively, with 3 bases between them. The germline V gene has CDR1 MNHNY and CDR2 SVGAGI (reference sequence). This CDR3 region has 13 residues. The CDR3, as DNA: TGTGCCAGCAGCAGCTCCTATAATTCACCCCTCCACTTT. This sequence encodes CASSSSYNSPLHF.

This clone was detected only once. The rearrangement links TRBV5-1 to TRBJ2-5; D possibly corresponds to TRBD1 (5 bases). Germline V lookup: CDR1 SGHRS, CDR2 YFSETQ. The CDR3 runs 15 residues. V lost 4 bases and J 7 bases, leaving 20 bases between the germline ends. This chain's CDR3 is CASSQGVKAFLTQYF. The CDR3 DNA sequence: TGCGCCAGCAGCCAAGGGGTAAAGGCTTTCCTGACCCAGTACTTC. The full variable domain, completed using reference TRBV5-1 and TRBJ2-5, is KAGVTQTPRYLIKTRGQQVTLSCSPISGHRSVSWYQQTPGQGLQFLFEYFSETQRNKGNFPGRFSGRQFSNSRSEMNVSTLELGDSALYLCASSQGVKAFLTQYFGPGTRLLVL.

V gene TRBV9 combines with J gene TRBJ2-5; D gene ambiguous. This CDR3 contains 15 residues. V was shortened by 3 bases and J by 4 bases, with 16 bases between the two germline ends. The germline V gene encodes CDR1 SGDLS and CDR2 YYNGEE. CDR3 nucleotide sequence: TGTGCCAGCAGCGCGACGATGGTGGGTGGAGAGACCCAGTACTTC. Protein sequence: CASSATMVGGETQYF.

V and J are TRBV7-9 and TRBJ2-7; D gene ambiguous. This CDR3 region has 14 residues. The V gene's germline CDR1 is SEHNR and CDR2 FQNEAQ (reference sequence). V shed 1 base and J shed 2 bases, with 9 bases lying between them. CDR3 protein: CASSLEEWPYEQYF. CDR3 DNA: TGTGCCAGCAGCTTAGAGGAATGGCCCTACGAGCAGTACTTC.